The rows below give T cell receptor beta chains drawn from one sample of a study of CD4 T cells in relation to SARS-CoV-2 and coronaviruses. TCRdb's copy holds only in-frame clones and misses some; the assay was immunoSEQ multiplex PCR. The sample lists about 43,000 clones, around 79% occurring once. Their recognized antigens are unknown. Sequenced sample: naive CD4+ T cells from PBMCs, cultured in vitro. The source is an adult with COVID-19. CDR3s leave out the opening cysteine and the closing phenylalanine or tryptophan.

TRBJ2-5 TRBV6-5 ASNRGGETQY
TRBJ1-1 TRBV19 ASLWTGSGTEAF
TRBJ2-2 TRBV18 ASSPALDTGELF
TRBJ2-1 TRBV7-9 ASSSGRGDSSYNEQF
TRBJ1-2 TRBV6-2/TRBV6-3 ASSYLEEGDGYT
TRBJ1-2 TRBV28 ASSFGRVGYT
TRBJ2-7 TRBV2 ASSDDRVSYEQY
TRBJ1-5 TRBV3-1/TRBV3-2 ASSQGVAGLNQPQH
TRBJ2-7 TRBV16 ASSQSRYEQY
TRBJ1-1 TRBV15 ATSRGVQDNTEAF
TRBJ1-4 TRBV4-3 ASSRPLDRVGEKLF
TRBJ2-2 TRBV28 ASSLYRRRELF
TRBJ2-1 TRBV18 ASSPTGNEQF
TRBJ2-7 TRBV6-5 ASSRGYEQY
TRBJ1-1 TRBV11-2 ASSATGGGTEAF
TRBJ2-6 TRBV6-1 ASSEGVSGANVLT
TRBJ2-5 TRBV2 ASRTGGRAGVY
TRBJ1-1 TRBV10-3 AISEFQGAGKAF
TRBJ2-1 TRBV19 ASSIGGRPSYNEQF
TRBJ1-2 TRBV21-1 AGRQGRRYGYT
TRBJ2-7 TRBV11-2 ASSPYFSGSAYEQY
TRBJ1-5 TRBV30 AWGQGFSNQPQH
TRBJ2-2 TRBV4-3 ASSQDSASGRSGELF
TRBJ1-2 TRBV30 AWNMGAYGYT
TRBJ1-1 TRBV19 ASTHGGFTNTEAF
TRBJ2-5 TRBV5-1 ASSQLRETQY
TRBJ2-5 TRBV3-1/TRBV3-2 ASSQEGMSRETQY
TRBJ1-1 TRBV7-8 ASSLGGDTEAF
TRBJ2-3 TRBV19 ASSGAQGADTQY